This TCR beta chain was obtained from a study of blood T cell repertoires in COVID-19. Study context: Collection of acute and convalescent COVID-19 samples took place in the United States, Italy and Spain. Sources were T cells, B-cell-depleted T cells, or PBMCs; the material itself was cDNA or gDNA.

Assay: immunoSEQ multiplex PCR; the TCRdb copy retains only in-frame clones and omits some. This sample has 200,000 to 300,000 clones, with more than 75% found just once. This CDR3 comprises 15 residues. Between the trimmed V and J ends, which lost 1 base and 7 bases, there was a span of 14 bases. Germline assignment: CDR1 MNHNS and CDR2 SASEGT. Specimen: peripheral blood. The receptor comes from a woman aged 40 to 50 who had recovered from COVID-19. The chain joins TRBV6-1 to TRBJ1-3; no definite D call. In DNA, the CDR3 is TGTGCCAGCAGTGAAGGACCAGGCGTTCGGAACACCATATATTTT. Amino acid sequence: CASSEGPGVRNTIYF.